Below are 25 T cell receptor beta chains sequenced from a single sample in a study of blood T cell repertoires in COVID-19. Sequencing was performed with immunoSEQ multiplex PCR; in TCRdb, only in-frame clones are kept and a portion is missing. The repertoire includes about 300,000 clones, roughly 87% of them detected once, and less than 6% sits in the top ten. The sample comprised PBMCs or T cells enriched from blood (not recorded which). The receptors were sampled from a woman in her twenties or thirties who had recovered from COVID-19.

This chain joins TRBV5-1 and TRBJ2-7; TRBD2 is a possible D gene (5 bases). Between the trimmed V and J ends, which lost 1 base and 2 bases, there was a span of 10 bases. The V gene's germline CDR1 is SGHRS and CDR2 YFSETQ. The CDR3 is 14 amino acids. The chain's CDR3 is CASSLSSGTYEQYF. The CDR3 nucleotides are TGCGCCAGCAGCTTGAGTTCCGGGACCTACGAGCAGTACTTC.

The chain joins TRBV7-6 to TRBJ2-7, with TRBD2 matching over 8 bases. V lost 3 bases and J lost 5; bases outside the gene matches: 9. The CDR3 consists of 15 residues. From germline, CDR1 is SGHVS and CDR2 FNYEAQ. In DNA form, the CDR3 reads TGTGCCAGCAGCTTTGGACTAGCTGGGGACAACGAGCAGTACTTC. It specifies CASSFGLAGDNEQYF.

The chain carries TRBV7-9 and TRBJ2-2, with a weak D call TRBD2 (6 bases). The CDR3 loop spans 15 amino acids. V shed 5 bases and J shed 4 bases, with 14 bases lying between them. Looked up from germline, CDR1 is SEHNR and CDR2 is FQNEAQ (reference sequence). The CDR3 is CASSPMQEGTGELFF. Here the CDR3 DNA reads TGTGCCAGCAGCCCCATGCAGGAGGGCACCGGGGAGCTGTTTTTT.

This rearrangement joins TRBV6-5 to TRBJ1-5; D possibly corresponds to TRBD1 (6 bases). Per germline, CDR1 MNHEY and CDR2 SVGAGI. Trimming stripped 1 base from V and 8 bases from J, with 9 bases between. The CDR3 sequence is 13 residues long. Here the CDR3 DNA reads TGTGCCAGCAGTTACTTTCCAGGGGAGCCCCAGCATTTT. Its protein is CASSYFPGEPQHF.

This rearrangement joins TRBV15 to TRBJ2-7, with D possibly being TRBD1 (5 bases). V dropped 0 bases and J dropped 2 bases, with 14 bases sitting between them. Looked up from germline, CDR1 is LNHNV and CDR2 is YYDKDF (reference sequence). CDR3 length: 16 residues. CDR3 sequence (DNA): TGTGCCACCAGCAGAGATTGGGGCAGGCTACCCTACGAGCAGTACTTC. It is translated as CATSRDWGRLPYEQYF. Complete variable domain (other parts from reference TRBV15 and TRBJ2-7): DAMVIQNPRYQVTQFGKPVTLSCSQTLNHNVMYWYQQKSSQAPKLLFHYYDKDFNNEADTPDNFQSRRPNTSFCFLDIRSPGLGDTAMYLCATSRDWGRLPYEQYFGPGTRLTVT.

This chain uses TRBV4-1 with TRBJ1-1, with D possibly being TRBD1 (5 bases). Germline V CDR1 and CDR2: MGHRA, YSYEKL. V was shortened by 4 bases and J by 4 bases, with 16 bases between the two germline ends. The CDR3 consists of 15 residues. The DNA of the CDR3 is TGCGCCAGCAGCCGAGGACGGGGGGGAATCACTGAAGCTTTCTTT. This translates into CASSRGRGGITEAFF.

The genes are TRBV6-2 or TRBV6-3 and TRBJ2-1; a weak D match, TRBD1 (7 bases). V was trimmed by 7 bases and J by 3 bases, leaving 19 bases between them. Germline lookup yields CDR1 MNHEY and CDR2 SVGEGT. This CDR3 has 16 amino acids. For the CDR3, the DNA is TGTGCCAGCACCCCTGTGGGGCAGGGGGGCTACAATGAGCAGTTCTTC. Residues: CASTPVGQGGYNEQFF.

The chain links TRBV5-6 to TRBJ1-6; D may be TRBD1 (5 bases). With 1 base removed from V and 9 bases from J, the gap between germline ends came to 11 bases. The germline V gene encodes CDR1 SGHDT and CDR2 YYEEEE. The CDR3 runs to 14 residues. In DNA, the CDR3 is TGTGCCAGCAGCTTGAGGGGCCCGGGTTCACCCCTCCACTTT. Translating gives CASSLRGPGSPLHF.

This chain joins TRBV11-2 and TRBJ2-2; 11 positions match TRBD2. The germline V gene has CDR1 SGHAT and CDR2 FQNNGV. Losses at the gene ends were 3 bases for V and 5 bases for J; bases not matched to a gene: 8. The CDR3 extends over 17 amino acids. As DNA, the CDR3 is TGTGCCAGCAGCTTTAGCGGGGGGGCCTCGGGAACCGGGGAGCTGTTTTTT. Protein: CASSFSGGASGTGELFF.

CDR3 in DNA: TGTGCCAGCAGCGTAGCGGCGGGACCCAACTATGGCTACACCTTC. This encodes CASSVAAGPNYGYTF. The genes are TRBV9 and TRBJ1-2; possible D gene TRBD1, 5 bases. This CDR3 comprises 15 residues. Germline V gives CDR1 SGDLS, CDR2 YYNGEE. V was cut by 0 bases and J by 2 bases, with 11 bases left in between.

The J gene is TRBJ2-7, the V gene TRBV3-1 (or the pseudogene TRBV3-2); perhaps TRBD2 as D (5 bases). The CDR3 sequence is 14 residues long. With 1 base removed from V and 0 bases from J, the gap between germline ends came to 7 bases. Per germline, CDR1 LGHDT and CDR2 YNNKEL (reference sequence). This CDR3 reads CASSQGEPSYEQYF. Written as DNA, the CDR3 is TGTGCCAGCAGCCAAGGGGAGCCCTCCTACGAGCAGTACTTC.

As DNA, the CDR3 is TGTGCCAGCAGCCAAGATCGTTGGGGAGAAGACTATGGCTACACCTTC. Residues: CASSQDRWGEDYGYTF. The chain recombines TRBV3-1 (or the pseudogene TRBV3-2) with TRBJ1-2, with no clear D. Trimming removed 0 bases at V and 3 bases at J, with 14 bases between. This CDR3 spans 16 amino acids. Germline CDR1 and CDR2: LGHDT and YNNKEL (reference sequence).

The genes are TRBV4-3 and TRBJ1-5; tentatively, D is TRBD1 (5 bases). Trimming shortened V by 0 bases and J by 8 bases, and 14 bases separated the two germline ends. CDR3 size: 15 residues. Germline V gives CDR1 LGHNA, CDR2 YSLEER. In nucleotides, the CDR3 is TGCGCCAGCAGCCAAGATTTACAGGCGAGAGAGCCCCAGCATTTT. Protein: CASSQDLQAREPQHF.

The chain is built from TRBV27 and TRBJ2-3; 12 nucleotides match TRBD2. Germline loops: CDR1 MNHEY, CDR2 SMNVEV (reference sequence). The junction had 7 bases not matched to a gene; V was cut back by 4 bases and J by 5 bases. There are 16 residues in the CDR3. The DNA for the CDR3 is TGTGCCAGCAGTTCTCTAGCGGGGGGGCGTATAGATACGCAGTATTTT. It codes for CASSSLAGGRIDTQYF.

The V call is TRBV5-6, the J call TRBJ2-7; tentatively, D is TRBD2 (5 bases). Trimming stripped 0 bases from V and 3 bases from J, with 13 bases between. Germline V gene lookup returns CDR1 SGHDT and CDR2 YYEEEE. The CDR3 has 15 amino acids. The CDR3 loop reads CASSLEPGGVYEQYF. CDR3 in DNA: TGTGCCAGCAGCTTGGAGCCAGGAGGAGTCTACGAGCAGTACTTC. The complete variable domain, with remaining parts taken from reference TRBV5-6 and TRBJ2-7, reads DAGVTQSPTHLIKTRGQQVTLRCSPKSGHDTVSWYQQALGQGPQFIFQYYEEEERQRGNFPDRFSGHQFPNYSSELNVNALLLGDSALYLCASSLEPGGVYEQYFGPGTRLTVT.

The genes are TRBV9 and TRBJ2-7, with D possibly being TRBD1 (5 bases). Trimming cost V 0 bases and J 6 bases, with 19 bases left between them. The CDR3 is 16 residues long. Germline V lookup: CDR1 SGDLS, CDR2 YYNGEE. DNA for the CDR3: TGTGCCAGCAGCGTAGGAAGGTTCGGCAGGGAAAGCGAGCAGTACTTC. It is translated as CASSVGRFGRESEQYF. The variable domain in full, with the rest retrieved from reference TRBV9 and TRBJ2-7, is DSGVTQTPKHLITATGQRVTLRCSPRSGDLSVYWYQQSLDQGLQFLIQYYNGEERAKGNILERFSAQQFPDLHSELNLSSLELGDSALYFCASSVGRFGRESEQYFGPGTRLTVT.

This clone was seen only a few times. The chain is built from TRBV11-2 and TRBJ1-2; the D gene is possibly TRBD1 (5 bases). Trimming removed 2 bases at V and 6 bases at J, with 13 bases between. This CDR3 region has 14 residues. The germline V gene encodes CDR1 SGHAT and CDR2 FQNNGV. In nucleotides, the CDR3 is TGTGCCAGCAGCTTATTCGGCAGGGATAATGGCTACACCTTC. It translates to CASSLFGRDNGYTF.

The chain uses TRBV7-3 and TRBJ2-1, with TRBD2 matching 8 bases. J gave up 2 bases and V 5 bases, and 8 bases lay outside the gene matches. Per germline, CDR1 SGHTA and CDR2 FQGTGA. The CDR3 contains 16 residues. The CDR3 sequence: CASSRTGGKAYNEQFF. The DNA of the CDR3 is TGTGCCAGCAGCCGGACGGGGGGGAAGGCCTACAATGAGCAGTTCTTC.

The chain recombines TRBV3-1 (or the pseudogene TRBV3-2) with TRBJ1-1; no clear D. The germline V gene encodes CDR1 LGHDT and CDR2 YNNKEL (reference sequence). V shed 1 base and J shed 4 bases, with 10 bases lying between them. This CDR3 spans 14 amino acids. The CDR3 loop reads CASSQVGPSTEAFF. CDR3 DNA: TGTGCCAGCAGCCAAGTGGGCCCGAGCACTGAAGCTTTCTTT.

This sequence joins TRBV4-3 and TRBJ1-2, with unresolved D. Trimming left V 3 bases short and J 5 bases short, with 10 bases between. The CDR3 is made up of 13 amino acids. Germline loops: CDR1 LGHNA, CDR2 YSLEER. In nucleotides, the CDR3 is TGCGCCAGCAGCCAGCAAACCCTATATGGCTACACCTTC. Its protein product is CASSQQTLYGYTF.

The rearrangement links TRBV7-9 to TRBJ1-2; D is unresolved. The CDR3 spans 12 residues. Germline CDR1 and CDR2: SEHNR and FQNEAQ (reference sequence). The V end was cut by 1 base, the J end by 5 bases, with 5 bases between. The CDR3 here is CASSLELYGYTF. CDR3 nucleotide sequence: TGTGCCAGCAGCTTAGAGCTATATGGCTACACCTTC. Together with reference TRBV7-9 and TRBJ1-2, the CDR3 gives the full variable domain: DTGVSQNPRHKITKRGQNVTFRCDPISEHNRLYWYRQTLGQGPEFLTYFQNEAQLEKSRLLSDRFSAERPKGSFSTLEIQRTEQGDSAMYLCASSLELYGYTFGSGTRLTVV.

On this clone: Other DNA sequences in this specimen translate into the identical CDR3. The V call is TRBV14, the J call TRBJ1-1; no reliable D call. CDR1 and CDR2 from the germline V gene are SGHDN and FVKESK. The V gene lost 1 base and the J gene lost 5 bases, with 8 bases spanning the gap. The CDR3 extends over 13 amino acids. CDR3 in amino acids: CASSQVGGTEAFF. CDR3 nucleotides: TGTGCCAGCAGCCAAGTAGGCGGGACTGAAGCTTTCTTT.

The chain couples TRBV9 to TRBJ1-5, with TRBD1 as a possible D gene (6 bases). Germline loops: CDR1 SGDLS, CDR2 YYNGEE. V dropped 5 bases and J dropped 0 bases, with 12 bases sitting between them. The CDR3 is 15 amino acids. The CDR3 loop is CASSSDSHSNQPQHF. CDR3 DNA sequence: TGTGCCAGCAGTTCGGACAGCCATAGCAATCAGCCCCAGCATTTT.

The chain carries TRBV10-3 and TRBJ2-7; 10 nucleotides align to TRBD1. Germline V lookup: CDR1 ENHRY, CDR2 SYGVKD. J gave up 5 bases and V 6 bases, and 4 bases lay outside the gene matches. This CDR3 has 13 residues. Here the CDR3 DNA reads TGTGCCATCAGGGGGACAGGGGCCCACGAGCAGTACTTC. Its protein is CAIRGTGAHEQYF.

This chain links TRBV6-1 with TRBJ1-5; TRBD1 aligns across 9 bases. This CDR3 comprises 15 residues. CDR1 and CDR2 from the germline V gene are MNHNS and SASEGT. Losses at the gene ends were 2 bases for V and 5 bases for J; bases not matched to a gene: 4. CDR3 bases: TGTGCCAGCAGTGAAACTTGGGACAGGGATCAGCCCCAGCATTTT. This gives the protein CASSETWDRDQPQHF.